This T cell receptor (beta chain) was documented in a study of control samples from healthy donors and cancer patients. There are 16 residues in the CDR3. CDR1 and CDR2 from the germline V gene are SGHNT and YYREEE (reference sequence). V was pared by 4 bases and J by 2 bases, with 10 bases of the junction left unmatched. Sequencing was performed with immunoSEQ multiplex PCR; in TCRdb, only in-frame clones are kept and a portion is missing. This sample has some 15,000 clones, with around 94% found just once. What was sequenced was PBMCs. V and J are TRBV5-4 and TRBJ2-3; 7 nucleotides agree with TRBD2. The TCR comes from a man at least 80 years old with lung cancer. CDR3 amino acids: CASSLPGEGATDTQYF. The DNA for the CDR3 is TGTGCCAGCAGCCTCCCCGGGGAGGGCGCCACAGATACGCAGTATTTT.